Listed below are T cell receptor beta chains from one sample, sequenced in a study of blood T cell repertoires in COVID-19. Profiled with immunoSEQ multiplex PCR; TCRdb holds only in-frame clones, not every one. The sample lists approximately 81,000 clones; 89% were seen once. Sequencing input: peripheral blood. The source of these receptors is a man in his 70s with active or convalescent COVID-19. Both conserved end residues are part of each CDR3. The order of the fields is D gene, V gene, J gene, clone size, CDR3 protein, CDR3 DNA. A D gene is named only where the DNA matches it firmly. The size entry is marked missing in some rows and otherwise reads once, few, many or a size class.

>TRBD1|TRBV18|TRBJ1-5|.
CASSPQGGAGQPQHF
TGTGCCAGCTCACCACAAGGGGGCGCAGGGCAGCCCCAGCATTTT
>.|TRBV5-6|TRBJ2-3|.
CASSPWAITDTQYF
TGTGCCAGCAGCCCCTGGGCGATCACAGATACGCAGTATTTT
>.|TRBV6-2/TRBV6-3|TRBJ1-3|.
CASSYFSRDGNTIYF
TGTGCCAGCAGTTACTTCTCCAGGGATGGAAACACCATATATTTT
>.|TRBV30|TRBJ1-1|.
CAWNPWGRGAFF
TGTGCCTGGAATCCCTGGGGCCGAGGAGCTTTCTTT
>.|TRBV18|TRBJ1-5|few
CASSPRGLAQPQHF
TGTGCCAGCTCACCACGGGGGCTCGCTCAGCCCCAGCATTTT
>.|TRBV10-3|TRBJ1-2|.
CAISELGTYYGYTF
TGTGCCATCAGTGAGTTGGGCACCTACTATGGCTACACCTTC
>.|TRBV5-6|TRBJ1-2|.
CASSLKMREYGYTF
TGTGCCAGCAGCCTAAAAATGAGGGAGTATGGCTACACCTTC
>.|TRBV2|TRBJ1-1|.
CASGAGVNTEAFF
TGTGCCAGCGGGGCAGGAGTGAACACTGAAGCTTTCTTT
>TRBD2|TRBV18|TRBJ2-7|.
CASSRTIAGEFYEQYF
TGTGCCAGCTCACGTACCATAGCGGGGGAGTTCTACGAGCAGTACTTC
>.|TRBV2|TRBJ1-1|.
CASSLQWGETEAFF
TGTGCCAGCAGCCTCCAGTGGGGCGAAACTGAAGCTTTCTTT
>.|TRBV2|TRBJ1-3|.
CASSAGGNTIYF
TGTGCCAGCAGTGCAGGTGGAAACACCATATATTTT
>TRBD1|TRBV2|TRBJ1-2|.
CASRTDRAYGYTF
TGTGCCAGCAGGACGGACAGGGCCTATGGCTACACCTTC
>.|TRBV4-1|TRBJ2-2|.
CASSQPRGGMNTGELFF
TGCGCCAGCAGCCAACCTAGGGGGGGCATGAACACCGGGGAGCTGTTTTTT
>TRBD1|TRBV5-1|TRBJ2-3|.
CASTPGTGHTDTQYF
TGCGCCAGCACCCCTGGGACAGGGCACACAGATACGCAGTATTTT
>.|TRBV10-3|TRBJ2-1|.
CAVGESSYNEQFF
TGTGCCGTTGGGGAGAGCTCCTACAATGAGCAGTTCTTC
>TRBD2|TRBV6-2/TRBV6-3|TRBJ2-3|.
CASSYRRGGQDTQYF
TGTGCCAGCAGTTACCGGCGGGGGGGCCAAGATACGCAGTATTTT